This T cell receptor (beta chain) was sequenced in a study of blood T cell repertoires in COVID-19. Overall study context: The United States, Italy and Spain supplied acute and convalescent COVID-19 samples. From T cells, B-cell-depleted T cells, or PBMCs came the material, which was cDNA or gDNA.

Losses at the gene ends were 6 bases for V and 6 bases for J; bases not matched to a gene: 22. Germline lookup yields CDR1 MNHEY and CDR2 SVGEGT. CDR3 length equals 21 residues. Per the authors' pipeline: Cell counts per sample came from amplifying reference gene primers. Libraries were prepared by immunoSEQ multiplex PCR; TCRdb keeps only in-frame clonotypes and omits some of them. V, J and clone size derive from that table, while D and trimming were established from the DNA sequence. The table includes roughly 250,000 clones, 75% to 95% detected once. Membership in each cohort depended on participant-reported clinical history.

The rearrangement links TRBV6-2 or TRBV6-3 to TRBJ2-3; the match to TRBD2 covers 15 bases. Sample: PBMCs or T cells enriched from blood (not recorded which). This receptor was identified in a young woman who had recovered from COVID-19. The DNA for the CDR3 is TGTGCCAGCAGCCGTTACCCCCGGACTAGCGGGGGGGAGCCCGCACGGGATACGCAGTATTTT. Translating it yields CASSRYPRTSGGEPARDTQYF.